These 10 T cell receptor beta chains were sequenced from one sample in a study of cytomegalovirus exposure and HLA in healthy donors. In the PCR, 60 Vbeta and 13 Jbeta primers were used. Libraries were prepared by immunoSEQ multiplex PCR; TCRdb keeps only in-frame clonotypes and omits some of them. The data hold roughly 200,000 clones, with about 9% observed a single time. The specimen sequenced was PBMCs. These receptors all stem from a woman under 40 in good health and CMV-seropositive.

This clone was picked up a small number of times. V gene TRBV28 combines with J gene TRBJ1-5; possible D gene TRBD1, 6 bases. The CDR3 consists of 12 residues. V was shortened by 10 bases and J by 5 bases, with 12 bases between the two germline ends. In germline, CDR1 is MDHEN, CDR2 SYDVKM. CDR3 coding DNA: TGTGCCACCCAGAGGGGGTATCAGCCCCAGCATTTT. This sequence encodes CATQRGYQPQHF. Variable domain in full (rest from reference TRBV28 and TRBJ1-5): DVKVTQSSRYLVKRTGEKVFLECVQDMDHENMFWYRQDPGLGLRLIYFSYDVKMKEKGDIPEGYSVSREKKERFSLILESASTNQTSMYLCATQRGYQPQHFGDGTRLSIL.

V is TRBV5-1 and J is TRBJ2-5, with 7 bases that match TRBD1. V was pared by 2 bases and J by 6 bases, with 7 bases of the junction left unmatched. The CDR3 has 14 amino acids. The germline V gene has CDR1 SGHRS and CDR2 YFSETQ. The CDR3 bases are TGCGCCAGCAGCTTCAACAGGGGCTTGCAGACCCAGTACTTC. This gives the protein CASSFNRGLQTQYF.

This clone was detected ten times or more. CDR3 nucleotides: TGTGCCAGCAGCCCTACTACGTTTGCTTTCTTT. This translates into CASSPTTFAFF. V is TRBV6-6 and J is TRBJ1-1; no clear D. The CDR3 runs 11 residues. Germline V gene lookup returns CDR1 MNHNY and CDR2 SVGAGI (reference sequence). The germline V and J ends were trimmed by 6 bases and 11 bases, with 13 bases remaining between them.

V usage is TRBV5-6 and J usage is TRBJ2-5; TRBD1 agrees at 8 bases. The CDR3 has 13 residues. Trimming removed 6 bases from V and 5 bases from J; junction bases left unmatched: 6. Germline V gene lookup returns CDR1 SGHDT and CDR2 YYEEEE. CDR3 in DNA: TGTGCCAGCATCCGGACAGGGAAGGAGACCCAGTACTTC. Translated: CASIRTGKETQYF. The whole variable domain, remainder taken from reference TRBV5-6 and TRBJ2-5, is DAGVTQSPTHLIKTRGQQVTLRCSPKSGHDTVSWYQQALGQGPQFIFQYYEEEERQRGNFPDRFSGHQFPNYSSELNVNALLLGDSALYLCASIRTGKETQYFGPGTRLLVL.

The chain carries TRBV7-2 and TRBJ1-2; TRBD1 aligns across 7 bases. Germline assignment: CDR1 SGHTA and CDR2 FQGNSA. Trimming took 3 bases from V and 7 from J; bases not matched to a gene: 5. The CDR3 consists of 13 residues. CDR3 coding DNA: TGTGCCAGCAGCTTTCACAGGGGAGGTGGCTACACCTTC. Translated: CASSFHRGGGYTF.

This clone turned up a few times. The chain uses TRBV4-2 and TRBJ2-5, with 10 positions matching TRBD2. Matching the DNA end better, TRBJ2-7 makes the J call doubtful. Germline CDR1 LGHNA, CDR2 YNFKEQ. CDR3 size: 15 residues. The CDR3 sequence: CASSPRGLARNEQYF. CDR3 DNA sequence: TGTGCCAGCAGCCCAAGGGGACTAGCGCGCAACGAGCAGTACTTC.

V usage is TRBV5-8 and J usage is TRBJ2-3, with TRBD2 as a possible D gene (6 bases). V was cut by 2 bases and J by 11 bases, with 18 bases left in between. Germline assignment: CDR1 SGHTS and CDR2 YDEGEE. The CDR3 is 14 residues long. CDR3 sequence: CASSFRSGEKRQYF. The CDR3 DNA follows: TGTGCCAGCAGCTTTAGGTCGGGGGAAAAAAGGCAGTATTTT.

This clone was recorded a few times. The chain recombines TRBV7-2 with TRBJ2-6, with D tentatively TRBD2 (6 bases). CDR3 size: 15 residues. The V end lost 3 bases, the J end lost 4 bases, and 10 bases lay between the germline ends. Germline CDR1 and CDR2: SGHTA and FQGNSA. The CDR3 sequence: CASSFGGSGANVLTF. The DNA for the CDR3 is TGTGCCAGCAGCTTCGGGGGATCCGGGGCCAACGTCCTGACTTTC. The full variable domain, with the rest looked up from reference TRBV7-2 and TRBJ2-6, is GAGVSQSPSNKVTEKGKDVELRCDPISGHTALYWYRQSLGQGLEFLIYFQGNSAPDKSGLPSDRFSAERTGGSVSTLTIQRTQQEDSAVYLCASSFGGSGANVLTFGAGSRLTVL.

Concerning this clone: Different DNA sequences within this sample yield the same CDR3. The chain couples TRBV4-1 to TRBJ1-4; TRBD1 matches at 10 bases. V dropped 2 bases and J dropped 7; count of bases not matched to a gene: 4. The CDR3 spans 15 residues. The germline gives CDR1 MGHRA, CDR2 YSYEKL. CDR3 amino acids: CASSQSGTGAEKLFF. In nucleotides, the CDR3 is TGCGCCAGCAGCCAAAGCGGGACAGGGGCTGAAAAACTGTTTTTT.

This chain uses TRBV2 with TRBJ2-5; possible D gene TRBD1, 6 bases. Trimming cost V 3 bases and J 5 bases, with 7 bases left between them. CDR1 and CDR2 from the germline V gene are SNHLY and FYNNEI. This CDR3 spans 12 amino acids. CDR3 residues: CASSDRGETQYF. The DNA for the CDR3 is TGTGCCAGCAGTGATAGGGGGGAGACCCAGTACTTC.